Below are 32 T cell receptor beta chains sequenced from a single sample in a study of T-cell reconstitution after alpha-beta-depleted transplantation in children. Unique molecular identifiers were used in preparing the TCRbeta library. TCRdb processed the PCR reads anew with MiXCR; each CDR3 protein has one entry. The sample contains hundreds of thousands of distinct CDR3 sequences, roughly a tenth of which appear only once. The material was PBMCs, obtained before TCRalphabeta/CD19-depleted stem cell transplant. Receptor source: a child aged 2 to 10 with inherited bone marrow failure, due to receive a stem cell transplant.

This clonotype appeared many times. The chain is built from TRBV10-3 and TRBJ2-7, with D tentatively TRBD1 (6 bases). Germline-derived CDR1 and CDR2 are ENHRY and SYGVKD. The CDR3 is made up of 12 amino acids. The CDR3 is CATGDKSYEQYF. CDR3 coding DNA: TGTGCTACCGGGGACAAGTCCTACGAGCAGTACTTC.

This clonotype was seen a few times. The chain carries TRBV27 and TRBJ2-5, with a tentative D call TRBD1 (6 bases). V was pared by 0 bases and J by 2 bases, with 10 bases between. The CDR3 loop spans 15 amino acids. The germline gives CDR1 MNHEY, CDR2 SMNVEV (reference sequence). The CDR3 loop reads CASSLSWTVQETQYF. Written as DNA, the CDR3 is TGTGCCAGCAGTTTATCGTGGACAGTACAAGAGACCCAGTACTTC.

The rearrangement links TRBV5-6 to TRBJ2-7; D ambiguous. Germline loops: CDR1 SGHDT, CDR2 YYEEEE. The V and J ends lost 1 base and 2 bases respectively, with 7 bases between them. The CDR3 covers 13 residues. The CDR3 nucleotides are TGTGCCAGCAGCTTGCTCTCCACCTACGAGCAGTACTTC. Amino acid sequence: CASSLLSTYEQYF.

This clonotype has at least ten counts. The chain uses TRBV7-9 and TRBJ2-7; D unclear. V was shortened by 3 bases and J by 3 bases, with 12 bases between the two germline ends. CDR3 length equals 14 residues. Germline V gene lookup returns CDR1 SEHNR and CDR2 FQNEAQ (reference sequence). CDR3 nucleotide sequence: TGTGCCAGCAGCTTGAGTCAGATAGACTACGAGCAGTACTTC. This gives the protein CASSLSQIDYEQYF.

In its sample, this clonotype was seen many times. J is TRBJ1-2 and V is TRBV28; D uncertain. The CDR3 has 13 amino acids. Germline V lookup: CDR1 MDHEN, CDR2 SYDVKM. Deletions cut 8 bases from V and 0 bases from J, with 10 bases between. CDR3 sequence: CASALGPNYGYTF. The CDR3 region has the DNA TGTGCCAGCGCCTTAGGACCTAACTATGGCTACACCTTC.

Details on this clonotype: In this CDR3 the conserved last residue, phenylalanine or tryptophan, is missing, so a read error is likely. The V and J genes are TRBV18 and TRBJ2-7; 10 nucleotides align to TRBD2. The CDR3 runs 15 residues. The junction had 5 bases not matched to a gene; V was cut back by 2 bases and J by 4 bases. Germline lookup yields CDR1 KGHSH and CDR2 LQKENI. CDR3 loop: CASSPASGSQYEQYY. CDR3 sequence (DNA): TGTGCCAGCTCACCAGCTAGCGGGAGTCAGTACGAGCAGTACTAC.

This clonotype was found many times. The CDR3 nucleotides are TGTGCCAGCAGTTACTTGGCTAGCGGTTACAATGAGCAGTTCTTC. Translation: CASSYLASGYNEQFF. The gene calls are TRBV6-5 and TRBJ2-1, with 7 bases lining up with TRBD2. Losses at the gene ends were 1 base for V and 4 bases for J; bases not matched to a gene: 4. This CDR3 has 15 amino acids. The germline V gene has CDR1 MNHEY and CDR2 SVGAGI.

The chain has TRBV30 and TRBJ1-6; 8 bases are shared with TRBD1. The germline CDR1 and CDR2 sequences are GTSNPN and SVGIG (reference sequence). V was pared by 2 bases and J by 7 bases, with 7 bases of the junction left unmatched. There are 15 residues in the CDR3. CDR3: CAWSMPTGGNSPLHF. The CDR3 DNA reads as TGTGCCTGGAGTATGCCAACAGGGGGGAATTCACCCCTCCACTTT. The complete variable domain, with remaining parts taken from reference TRBV30 and TRBJ1-6, reads SQTIHQWPATLVQPVGSPLSLECTVEGTSNPNLYWYRQAAGRGLQLLFYSVGIGQISSEVPQNLSASRPQDRQFILSSKKLLLSDSGFYLCAWSMPTGGNSPLHFGNGTRLTVT.

In this sample, this clonotype turned up many times. CDR3 sequence: CASSLRDGTQGYEQYF. CDR3 nucleotide sequence: TGTGCCAGCAGCCTACGGGATGGGACTCAGGGCTACGAGCAGTACTTC. J is TRBJ2-7 and V is TRBV7-2, with a possible D match to TRBD2 (6 bases). With 5 bases removed from V and 3 bases from J, the gap between germline ends came to 20 bases. Germline lookup yields CDR1 SGHTA and CDR2 FQGNSA. The CDR3 runs to 16 residues.

The chain joins TRBV5-1 to TRBJ1-1, with D hard to call. The V gene's germline CDR1 is SGHRS and CDR2 YFSETQ. Trimming took 2 bases from V and 2 from J, leaving 10 bases between them. The CDR3 has 14 residues. CDR3 sequence: CASSFASTNTEAFF. DNA for the CDR3: TGCGCCAGCAGCTTCGCCAGTACCAACACTGAAGCTTTCTTT.

This rearrangement joins TRBV7-2 to TRBJ2-2, with unresolved D. Germline V gives CDR1 SGHTA, CDR2 FQGNSA. V gave up 5 bases and J gave up 4 bases, with 8 bases separating them. The CDR3 consists of 13 residues. CDR3 DNA: TGTGCCAGCAGCGTGCAGGCCACCGGGGAGCTGTTTTTT. As protein: CASSVQATGELFF.

This clonotype was seen repeatedly, ten times or more. V gene TRBV6-2 or TRBV6-3 combines with J gene TRBJ2-3; tentatively, D is TRBD1 (6 bases). Trimming removed 9 bases from V and 6 bases from J, with 19 bases in between. The CDR3 is made up of 14 amino acids. The germline gives CDR1 MNHEY, CDR2 SVGEGT. CDR3 amino acids: CASSQGIFLDTQYF. The CDR3 DNA follows: TGTGCCAGTTCGCAGGGGATTTTTCTCGATACGCAGTATTTT.

A few counts support this clonotype. The J gene is TRBJ2-5, the V gene TRBV3-1; D gene ambiguous. CDR3 length equals 15 residues. Trimming stripped 1 base from V and 5 bases from J, with 14 bases between. Germline assignment: CDR1 LGHDT and CDR2 YNNKEL (reference sequence). The CDR3 protein is CASSQVWAPGETQYF. The CDR3 coding sequence is TGTGCCAGCAGCCAAGTTTGGGCCCCGGGTGAGACCCAGTACTTC.

This clonotype has just a few counts. V is TRBV20-1 and J is TRBJ2-3; D gene unclear. The CDR3 sequence is 14 residues long. Trimming shortened V by 0 bases and J by 1 base, and 8 bases separated the two germline ends. Per the germline V gene, CDR1 is DFQATT and CDR2 is SNEGSKA (reference sequence). In DNA, the CDR3 is TGCAGTGCTAGAGATTGGGCGGGCACAGATACGCAGTATTTT. This codes for CSARDWAGTDTQYF.

This chain links TRBV5-4 with TRBJ2-7; no reliable D call. CDR1 and CDR2 from the germline V gene are SGHNT and YYREEE (reference sequence). Trimming cost V 3 bases and J 0 bases, with 10 bases left between them. The length of the CDR3 is 14 residues. CDR3 sequence (DNA): TGTGCCAGCAGCTCCCGGCACCTCTCCTACGAGCAGTACTTC. It is translated as CASSSRHLSYEQYF.

This clonotype has just a few counts. This sequence joins TRBV2 and TRBJ1-1; D remains unclear. Trimming stripped 3 bases from V and 4 bases from J, with 12 bases between. Germline V lookup: CDR1 SNHLY, CDR2 FYNNEI. The CDR3 length is 14 residues. As DNA, the CDR3 is TGTGCCAGCAGTGAGGAGGGTAGAGTCACTGAAGCTTTCTTT. It codes for CASSEEGRVTEAFF.

This clonotype came up many times. The rearrangement links TRBV10-3 to TRBJ2-3; D is ambiguous. CDR3 length: 15 residues. Trimming removed 3 bases at V and 1 base at J, with 11 bases between. Per the germline V gene, CDR1 is ENHRY and CDR2 is SYGVKD. The DNA for the CDR3 is TGTGCCATCAGTGACACGCGACTCCGCACAGATACGCAGTATTTT. Protein: CAISDTRLRTDTQYF.

This clonotype came up many times. The chain couples TRBV28 to TRBJ2-7; D is perhaps TRBD1 (6 bases). Germline CDR1 MDHEN, CDR2 SYDVKM. Between the trimmed V and J ends, which lost 6 bases and 7 bases, there was a span of 16 bases. The CDR3 has 13 amino acids. The CDR3 nucleotides read TGTGCCAGCAGACCTGGGACATTTCGGGAGCAGTACTTC. This translates into CASRPGTFREQYF.

This clonotype was recorded at least ten times. J is TRBJ2-7 and V is TRBV10-3, with 11 bases matching TRBD1. The CDR3 sequence is 15 residues long. V lost 4 bases, J lost 4 bases, and 6 bases stayed unmatched. Per the germline V gene, CDR1 is ENHRY and CDR2 is SYGVKD. The CDR3 sequence: CAISGRDRGLYEQYF. The CDR3 bases are TGTGCCATCAGTGGCCGGGACAGGGGGTTATACGAGCAGTACTTC.

This clonotype was counted many times. This chain links TRBV4-3 with TRBJ2-2; tentatively, D is TRBD1 or TRBD2 (5 bases each). Germline V CDR1 and CDR2: LGHNA, YSLEER. The CDR3 is 13 amino acids. V lost 3 bases and J lost 4, with 6 bases in between. CDR3 in amino acids: CASSQGRTGELFF. The CDR3 coding sequence is TGCGCCAGCAGCCAGGGACGCACCGGGGAGCTGTTTTTT.

This clonotype occurred many times. The CDR3 reads CASSYSGGPNTGELFF. CDR3 in DNA: TGTGCCAGCAGTTACTCGGGCGGACCTAACACCGGGGAGCTGTTTTTT. J is TRBJ2-2 and V is TRBV6-2 or TRBV6-3; D unresolved. Trimming removed 0 bases at V and 2 bases at J, with 10 bases between. CDR1 is MNHEY, CDR2 SVGEGT, per germline. This CDR3 region has 16 residues.

This clonotype was recorded a few times. The gene calls are TRBV9 and TRBJ2-2; no clear D gene. Germline V gene data show CDR1 as SGDLS and CDR2 as YYNGEE. CDR3 length equals 14 residues. The V gene lost 2 bases and the J gene lost 6 bases, with 11 bases spanning the gap. The CDR3 region is CASSVPNAPGELFF. Here the CDR3 DNA reads TGTGCCAGCAGCGTCCCCAATGCGCCCGGGGAGCTGTTTTTT.

This clonotype was seen ten or more times. This sequence joins TRBV6-5 and TRBJ2-1; tentatively, D is TRBD1 (6 bases). Trimming removed 4 bases from V and 8 bases from J, with 15 bases in between. The CDR3 is 14 residues long. Germline loops: CDR1 MNHEY, CDR2 SVGAGI. CDR3 bases: TGTGCCAGCAGTTCCATCGGACAGTCCGATGAGCAGTTCTTC. This codes for CASSSIGQSDEQFF.

On this clonotype: A much larger clone is a single base away; this may be a read error. V usage is TRBV20-1 and J usage is TRBJ2-5; 13 bases align to TRBD2. There are 17 residues in the CDR3. The germline gives CDR1 DFQATT, CDR2 SNEGSKA (reference sequence). In DNA form, the CDR3 reads TGCTGTGCTAGAGTAACTAGCGGGAGGGCCGACCAAGAGACCCAGTACTTC. Its translation: CCARVTSGRADQETQYF.

A word on this clonotype: A much more abundant neighbour one base away suggests this may be a read error. This chain joins TRBV20-1 and TRBJ2-1, with 9 positions matching TRBD2. CDR3 length: 13 residues. Per the germline V gene, CDR1 is DFQATT and CDR2 is SNEGSKA (reference sequence). CDR3 nucleotides: TGCAATGCTAGGCGGGAGGGCCAAGATGAGCAGTTCTTC. Its protein is CNARREGQDEQFF.

This clonotype was detected many times. The rearrangement joins TRBV29-1 to TRBJ2-5; TRBD1 aligns across 7 bases. After removal of 8 bases from V and 4 bases from J, the junction contained 10 bases not matched to a gene. This CDR3 contains 13 residues. From germline, CDR1 is SQVTM and CDR2 ANQGSEA. The CDR3 coding sequence is TGCAGCCCTCTCGACAGGGACCGAGAGACCCAGTACTTC. Residues: CSPLDRDRETQYF.

In regard to this clonotype: Possible read error: a much larger clone is one base away. The rearrangement joins TRBV20-1 to TRBJ2-1; D not resolved. Germline loops: CDR1 DFQATT, CDR2 SNEGSKA (reference sequence). CDR3 length equals 14 residues. The CDR3 DNA is TGCAGTGCTAGCGGCTACACTAAGTACAATGACCAGTTCTTC. Translation gives CSASGYTKYNDQFF.

Many counts were recorded for this clonotype. DNA of the CDR3: TGTGCCAGCCGGACTAGCGGGAGTGGAACAGATACGCAGTATTTT. Amino acids: CASRTSGSGTDTQYF. The J gene is TRBJ2-3, the V gene TRBV28; 13 bases agree with TRBD2. V lost 8 bases to trimming and J lost 3 bases; unmatched junction nucleotides: 5. This CDR3 is 15 amino acids long. CDR1 and CDR2 from the germline V gene are MDHEN and SYDVKM. Filled out from reference TRBV28 and TRBJ2-3, the complete variable domain reads DVKVTQSSRYLVKRTGEKVFLECVQDMDHENMFWYRQDPGLGLRLIYFSYDVKMKEKGDIPEGYSVSREKKERFSLILESASTNQTSMYLCASRTSGSGTDTQYFGPGTRLTVL.

V usage is TRBV12-3 or TRBV12-4 and J usage is TRBJ2-3; 10 bases line up with TRBD2. The CDR3 loop spans 20 amino acids. Losses at the gene ends were 3 bases for V and 1 base for J; bases not matched to a gene: 16. The CDR3 is CASSFGASGRFALGTDTQYF. The CDR3 nucleotides are TGTGCCAGCAGTTTTGGGGCTAGCGGGAGATTTGCGTTGGGCACAGATACGCAGTATTTT.

V is TRBV20-1 and J is TRBJ1-5, with a tentative D call TRBD1 (5 bases). Trimming pared 3 bases from V and 3 bases from J, leaving 15 bases between. CDR1 and CDR2 (germline): DFQATT, SNEGSKA (reference sequence). The CDR3 has 15 amino acids. The CDR3 spells CSASPQGGLNQPQHF. DNA for the CDR3: TGCAGTGCTAGTCCGCAGGGCGGCCTCAATCAGCCCCAGCATTTT.

This clonotype showed up many times. The chain combines TRBV5-1 with TRBJ2-6; D may be TRBD1 (5 bases). Germline loops: CDR1 SGHRS, CDR2 YFSETQ. V dropped 1 base and J dropped 0 bases, with 8 bases sitting between them. This CDR3 is built from 16 residues. CDR3 protein: CASSLWGSSGANVLTF. CDR3 DNA: TGCGCCAGCAGCTTGTGGGGCAGCTCTGGGGCCAACGTCCTGACTTTC. Together with reference TRBV5-1 and TRBJ2-6, the CDR3 gives the full variable domain: KAGVTQTPRYLIKTRGQQVTLSCSPISGHRSVSWYQQTPGQGLQFLFEYFSETQRNKGNFPGRFSGRQFSNSRSEMNVSTLELGDSALYLCASSLWGSSGANVLTFGAGSRLTVL.

This clonotype was counted ten times or more. V usage is TRBV12-3 or TRBV12-4 and J usage is TRBJ1-2; 8 nucleotides line up with TRBD1. Trimming cost V 4 bases and J 8 bases; bases outside gene matches: 6. This CDR3 has 13 residues. The CDR3 bases are TGTGCCAGCAGTTCCAGACAGGGGAAGGGCTACACCTTC. Translation gives CASSSRQGKGYTF.